The 18 T cell receptor beta chains in this list originate from one sample, sequenced in a study of blood T cell repertoires in COVID-19. Assay used: immunoSEQ multiplex PCR; TCRdb lists only in-frame clones, some missing. The sample yields approximately 220,000 clones, about 83% seen once. Material for sequencing was PBMCs or T cells enriched from blood (not recorded which). The receptors originated from a woman aged 40 to 55 who had recovered from COVID-19.

The J gene is TRBJ2-3, the V gene TRBV27; tentatively, D is TRBD2 (6 bases). The germline V gene has CDR1 MNHEY and CDR2 SMNVEV (reference sequence). V lost 3 bases, J lost 7 bases, and 14 bases lay in between. This CDR3 comprises 14 residues. The CDR3 reads CASSFGGLRNTQYF. For the CDR3, the DNA is TGTGCCAGCAGTTTTGGAGGGCTTCGCAATACGCAGTATTTT.

The gene calls are TRBV30 and TRBJ2-7; D possibly corresponds to TRBD1 (5 bases). V was cut by 7 bases and J by 2 bases, with 15 bases left in between. The CDR3 loop spans 13 amino acids. Per germline, CDR1 GTSNPN and CDR2 SVGIG (reference sequence). CDR3 in DNA: TGTGCCTTTTTGAGGCAGGGAACCTACGAGCAGTACTTC. It is translated as CAFLRQGTYEQYF.

This clone occurred a few times. The V and J genes are TRBV6-2 or TRBV6-3 and TRBJ2-5; D uncertain. The CDR3 runs 11 residues. V dropped 4 bases and J dropped 8 bases, with 8 bases sitting between them. CDR1 and CDR2 (germline): MNHEY, SVGEGT. CDR3 amino acids: CASSSPGTQYF. DNA of the CDR3: TGTGCCAGCAGTTCCCCGGGTACCCAGTACTTC.

The genes are TRBV19 and TRBJ2-7, with 8 nucleotides matching TRBD2. V gave up 3 bases and J gave up 5 bases; unmatched junction bases: 9. Germline CDR1 LNHDA, CDR2 SQIVND (reference sequence). The CDR3 has 15 residues. The CDR3 DNA sequence: TGTGCCAGTAGTATCGCTGCGGGGGGACCCAACGAGCAGTACTTC. Translation gives CASSIAAGGPNEQYF.

The chain is built from TRBV2 and TRBJ2-7; D possibly corresponds to TRBD2 (6 bases). V was trimmed by 6 bases and J by 0 bases, leaving 15 bases between them. The length of the CDR3 is 15 residues. Per germline, CDR1 SNHLY and CDR2 FYNNEI. CDR3 protein: CASRLALFYSYEQYF. In DNA form, the CDR3 reads TGTGCCAGCAGGCTAGCGCTCTTCTACTCCTACGAGCAGTACTTC.

The CDR3 sequence is CASSLSSGRRWTDTQYF. The CDR3 nucleotides are TGTGCCAGTAGTCTCTCTAGCGGGAGACGATGGACAGATACGCAGTATTTT. V is TRBV19 and J is TRBJ2-3, with TRBD2 matching over 10 bases. Losses at the gene ends were 5 bases for V and 3 bases for J; bases not matched to a gene: 11. The CDR3 totals 17 residues. CDR1 is LNHDA, CDR2 SQIVND, per germline (reference sequence).

The table lists this clone with a count of one. The V and J genes are TRBV5-1 and TRBJ1-4, with 11 bases matching TRBD1. After removal of 3 bases from V and 7 bases from J, the junction contained 5 bases not matched to a gene. The germline gives CDR1 SGHRS, CDR2 YFSETQ. The CDR3 runs 15 residues. The CDR3 sequence: CASSSRTGGSEKLFF. The CDR3 DNA sequence: TGCGCCAGCAGCTCCCGGACAGGGGGCAGTGAAAAACTGTTTTTT.

The J gene is TRBJ1-4, the V gene TRBV5-4; the D gene is possibly TRBD1 (5 bases). The V gene lost 2 bases and the J gene lost 5 bases, with 10 bases spanning the gap. CDR1 and CDR2 (germline): SGHNT, YYREEE (reference sequence). CDR3 length: 14 residues. CDR3 nucleotide sequence: TGTGCCAGCAGCTTAACGACAGCAAATGAAAAACTGTTTTTT. Amino acid sequence: CASSLTTANEKLFF.

The rearrangement links TRBV7-2 to TRBJ2-1; a possible D gene is TRBD2 (5 bases). The CDR3 is 13 residues long. From germline, CDR1 is SGHTA and CDR2 FQGNSA. The V gene lost 5 bases and the J gene lost 5 bases, with 10 bases spanning the gap. This chain's CDR3 is CASSQTRDNEQFF. In nucleotides, the CDR3 is TGTGCCAGCAGCCAAACTAGAGACAATGAGCAGTTCTTC.

V and J are TRBV6-2 or TRBV6-3 and TRBJ2-2; 7 positions agree with TRBD2. CDR3 length equals 16 residues. The V segment lost 2 bases and the J segment 4 bases; nucleotides outside the gene matches: 7. Per germline, CDR1 MNHEY and CDR2 SVGEGT. The CDR3 coding sequence is TGTGCCAGCAGTTACGGAGTCGGGAGGTTCACCGGGGAGCTGTTTTTT. Protein sequence: CASSYGVGRFTGELFF.

The V call is TRBV30, the J call TRBJ1-1; D is unclear. Germline CDR1 GTSNPN, CDR2 SVGIG (reference sequence). The CDR3 runs to 15 residues. V shed 7 bases and J shed 8 bases, with 26 bases lying between them. The CDR3: CASKKGGEGRTEAFF. The CDR3 coding sequence is TGTGCCTCGAAAAAGGGTGGCGAGGGAAGGACGGAAGCTTTCTTT.

This chain uses TRBV12-3 or TRBV12-4 with TRBJ1-2, with D maybe TRBD1 (6 bases). The ends were cut back, 0 bases at V and 4 bases at J, with 6 bases in the middle. The CDR3 is 13 residues long. The DNA for the CDR3 is TGTGCCAGCAGTTTAGCAGGGGGCTATGGCTACACCTTC. Residues: CASSLAGGYGYTF.

This chain links TRBV27 with TRBJ2-4, with TRBD2 matching over 13 bases. V was pared by 2 bases and J by 2 bases, with 6 bases of the junction left unmatched. This CDR3 contains 18 residues. In germline, CDR1 is MNHEY, CDR2 SMNVEV (reference sequence). As DNA, the CDR3 is TGTGCCAGCAGTTTAACTAGCGGGAGGGCCGTGTCCAAAAACATTCAGTACTTC. Encoded protein: CASSLTSGRAVSKNIQYF.

The rearrangement links TRBV7-9 to TRBJ2-1; 12 nucleotides agree with TRBD2. CDR1 and CDR2 from the germline V gene are SEHNR and FQNEAQ (reference sequence). CDR3 size: 18 residues. V lost 5 bases, J lost 4 bases, and 12 bases stayed unmatched. Written as DNA, the CDR3 is TGTGCCAGCAGCCCAGGACTAGCGGGACTCCTCTCGTACAATGAGCAGTTCTTC. Translation: CASSPGLAGLLSYNEQFF.

This chain uses TRBV6-6 with TRBJ2-1, with D possibly TRBD2 on 6 matching bases. V was clipped by 6 bases and J by 12 bases, with 18 bases between them. This CDR3 contains 13 residues. Germline V gene sequence: CDR1 MNHNY, CDR2 SVGAGI (reference sequence). The CDR3 coding sequence is TGTGCCAGCAGCACCGGGGGAGTTCTGCGGCAGTTCTTC. Amino acid sequence: CASSTGGVLRQFF.

V is TRBV25-1 and J is TRBJ2-2, with D possibly being TRBD2 (6 bases). This CDR3 region has 16 residues. Germline V CDR1 and CDR2: MGHDK, SYGVNS. V lost 5 bases and J 3 bases, leaving 16 bases between the germline ends. The chain's CDR3 is CASSPGGSGHTGELFF. CDR3 sequence (DNA): TGTGCCAGCAGTCCCGGAGGGAGCGGTCACACCGGGGAGCTGTTTTTT.

CDR3 bases: TGTGCCAGCAGGCTAGGGACAGGCAATCAGCCCCAGCATTTT. It translates to CASRLGTGNQPQHF. The chain uses TRBV27 and TRBJ1-5; TRBD1 aligns across 7 bases. J gave up 2 bases and V 6 bases, and 4 bases lay outside the gene matches. Germline assignment: CDR1 MNHEY and CDR2 SMNVEV (reference sequence). This CDR3 has 14 residues.

This clone was recorded only once. The J gene is TRBJ1-3, the V gene TRBV7-6, with D possibly TRBD1 on 6 matching bases. The CDR3 spans 15 residues. The V gene lost 5 bases and the J gene lost 2 bases, with 13 bases spanning the gap. The germline CDR1 and CDR2 sequences are SGHVS and FNYEAQ. CDR3 sequence: CASSRGTLTGNTIYF. The CDR3 nucleotides read TGTGCCAGCAGCCGTGGGACACTAACTGGAAACACCATATATTTT.